This T cell receptor (beta chain) was captured in a study of blood T cells in healthy people across ages. It was with a sample-barcoded 5' primer and a J-beta primer mix that a second PCR of roughly 7 to 12 cycles was run. Tags on each cDNA molecule came from a template-switch adaptor with 12 random nucleotides. MiXCR, run by TCRdb on the 5' RACE reads, gives a single entry per CDR3 protein. The sample comprises approximately 800,000 distinct CDR3 sequences, roughly 26% of which are singletons, and 3% rests with the top ten. The CDR3 runs to 19 residues. Germline-derived CDR1 and CDR2 are SGHRS and YFSETQ. V was clipped by 4 bases and J by 4 bases; unmatched bases: 17. This clonotype was observed at least ten times. These sequences were also reported in another study, on T cells of mothers and their children.

This clonotype was sampled from a boy aged 5-17 years in good health. The rearrangement uses TRBV5-1 and TRBJ2-1, with 10 bases fitting TRBD2. The specimen sequenced was blood. The CDR3 nucleotides read TGCGCCAGCAGCCTTTCCACCGGGACTAGCGTACGACCTTACAATGAGCAGTTCTTC. It is translated as CASSLSTGTSVRPYNEQFF.